This entry is about one T cell receptor beta chain. The data were taken from a study of blood T cell repertoires in COVID-19. Study overall: Sample material is recorded as cDNA or gDNA derived from T cells, B-cell-depleted T cells, or PBMCs.

Contact with a PCR-confirmed or clinician-diagnosed COVID-19 case occurred within 2 weeks of entry. This CDR3 spans 14 amino acids. V gave up 4 bases and J gave up 7 bases, with 15 bases separating them. CDR1 SGDLS and CDR2 YYNGEE come from the germline V gene. Generated by immunoSEQ multiplex PCR, the TCRdb table keeps only in-frame clones and is missing some. The sample carries 200,000 to 250,000 clones, around 91% recorded once. Sequenced sample: PBMCs or T cells enriched from blood (not recorded which). The rearrangement uses TRBV9 and TRBJ2-1; the D gene is possibly TRBD2 (5 bases). The clonotype comes from a man aged 25 to 45 who had been exposed to COVID-19. The CDR3 bases are TGTGCCAGCAGCTCCCTTCCGGGGTCTAATGAGCAGTTCTTC. This encodes CASSSLPGSNEQFF.